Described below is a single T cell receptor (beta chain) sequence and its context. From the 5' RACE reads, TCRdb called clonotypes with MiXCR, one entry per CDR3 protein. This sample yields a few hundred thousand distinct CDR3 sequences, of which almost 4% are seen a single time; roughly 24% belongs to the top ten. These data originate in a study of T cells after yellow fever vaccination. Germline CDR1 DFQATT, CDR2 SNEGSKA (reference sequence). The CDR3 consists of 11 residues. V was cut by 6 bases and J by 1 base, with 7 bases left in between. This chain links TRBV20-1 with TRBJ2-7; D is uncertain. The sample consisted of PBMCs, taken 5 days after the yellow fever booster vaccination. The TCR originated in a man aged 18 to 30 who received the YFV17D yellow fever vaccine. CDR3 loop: CSAGRSYEQYF. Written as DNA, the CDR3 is TGCAGTGCCGGTCGTTCCTACGAGCAGTACTTC.